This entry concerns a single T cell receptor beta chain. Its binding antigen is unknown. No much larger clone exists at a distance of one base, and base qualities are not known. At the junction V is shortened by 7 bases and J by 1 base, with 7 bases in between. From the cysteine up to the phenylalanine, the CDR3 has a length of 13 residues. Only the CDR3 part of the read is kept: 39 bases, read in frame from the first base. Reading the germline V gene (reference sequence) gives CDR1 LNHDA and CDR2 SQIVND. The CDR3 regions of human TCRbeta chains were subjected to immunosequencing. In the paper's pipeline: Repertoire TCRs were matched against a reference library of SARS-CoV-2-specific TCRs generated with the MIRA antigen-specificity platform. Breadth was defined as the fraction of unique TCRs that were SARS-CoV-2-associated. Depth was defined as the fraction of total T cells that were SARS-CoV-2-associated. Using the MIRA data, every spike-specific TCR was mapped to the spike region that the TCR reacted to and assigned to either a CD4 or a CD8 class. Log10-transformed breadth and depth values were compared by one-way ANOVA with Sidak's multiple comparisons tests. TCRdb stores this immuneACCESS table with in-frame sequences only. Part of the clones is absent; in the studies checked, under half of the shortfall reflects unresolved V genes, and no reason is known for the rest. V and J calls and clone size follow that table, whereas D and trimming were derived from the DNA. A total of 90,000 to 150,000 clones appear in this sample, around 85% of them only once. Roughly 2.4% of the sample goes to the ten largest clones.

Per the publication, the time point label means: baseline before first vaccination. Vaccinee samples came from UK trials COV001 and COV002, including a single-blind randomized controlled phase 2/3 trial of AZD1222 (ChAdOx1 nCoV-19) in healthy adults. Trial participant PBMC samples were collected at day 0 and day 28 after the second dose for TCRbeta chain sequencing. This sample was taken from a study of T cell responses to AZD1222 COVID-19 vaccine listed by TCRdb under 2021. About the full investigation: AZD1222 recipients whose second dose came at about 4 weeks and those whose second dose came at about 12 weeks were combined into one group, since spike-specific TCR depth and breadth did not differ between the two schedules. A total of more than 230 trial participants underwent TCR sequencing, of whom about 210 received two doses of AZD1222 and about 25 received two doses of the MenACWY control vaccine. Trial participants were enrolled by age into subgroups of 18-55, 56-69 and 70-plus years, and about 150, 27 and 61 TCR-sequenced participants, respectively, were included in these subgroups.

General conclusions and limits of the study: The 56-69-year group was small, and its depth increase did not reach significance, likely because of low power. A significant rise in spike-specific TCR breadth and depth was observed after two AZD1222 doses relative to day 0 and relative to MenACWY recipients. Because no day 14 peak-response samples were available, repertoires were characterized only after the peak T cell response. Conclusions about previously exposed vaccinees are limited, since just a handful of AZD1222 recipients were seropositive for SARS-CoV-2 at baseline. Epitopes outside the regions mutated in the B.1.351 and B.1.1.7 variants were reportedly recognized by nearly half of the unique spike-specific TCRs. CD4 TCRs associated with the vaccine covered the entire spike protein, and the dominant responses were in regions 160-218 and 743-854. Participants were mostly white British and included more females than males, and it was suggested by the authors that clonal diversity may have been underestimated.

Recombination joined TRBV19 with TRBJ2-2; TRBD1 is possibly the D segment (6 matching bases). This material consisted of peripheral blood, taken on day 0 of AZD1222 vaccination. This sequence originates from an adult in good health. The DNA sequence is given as TGTGCCAGTACCAGGGGGAACACCGGGGAGCTGTTTTTT. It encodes CASTRGNTGELFF.